This T cell receptor beta chain derives from a study of cytomegalovirus exposure and HLA in healthy donors. PCR employed 60 Vbeta and 13 Jbeta primers. Produced via immunoSEQ multiplex PCR; TCRdb's table is partial and in-frame only. The data show around 200,000 clones, approximately 86% seen once. This clone was picked up a small number of times. The junction differs from germline at one of its ends, possibly a read error. The CDR3 extends over 13 amino acids. CDR1 is MNHEY, CDR2 SVGAGI, per germline. This receptor was identified in a woman aged 25-40 years in good health and CMV-seronegative. Source material: PBMCs. The chain joins TRBV6-5 to TRBJ1-4; D may be TRBD1 (6 bases). The CDR3 DNA reads as TGTGCCAGCAGTGAAGGAGTTAACGCGAGGGGGATTTTT. The encoded protein is CASSEGVNARGIF.